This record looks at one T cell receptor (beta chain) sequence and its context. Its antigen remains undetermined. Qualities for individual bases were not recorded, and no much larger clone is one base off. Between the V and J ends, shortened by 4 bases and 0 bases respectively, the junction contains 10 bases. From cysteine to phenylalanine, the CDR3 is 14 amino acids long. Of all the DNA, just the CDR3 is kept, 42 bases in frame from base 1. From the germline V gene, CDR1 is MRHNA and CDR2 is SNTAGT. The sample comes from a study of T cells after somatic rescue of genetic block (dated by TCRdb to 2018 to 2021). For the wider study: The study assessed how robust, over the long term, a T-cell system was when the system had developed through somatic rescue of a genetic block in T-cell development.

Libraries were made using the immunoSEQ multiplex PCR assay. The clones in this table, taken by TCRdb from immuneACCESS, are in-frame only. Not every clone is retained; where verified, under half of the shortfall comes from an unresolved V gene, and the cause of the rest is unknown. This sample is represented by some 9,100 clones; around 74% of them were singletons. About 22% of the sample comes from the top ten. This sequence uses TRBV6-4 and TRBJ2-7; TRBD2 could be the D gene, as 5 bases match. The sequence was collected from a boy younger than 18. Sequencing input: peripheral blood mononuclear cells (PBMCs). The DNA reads TGTGCCAGCAGTGTTGGCGGACTCTCCTACGAGCAGTACTTC. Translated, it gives CASSVGGLSYEQYF.